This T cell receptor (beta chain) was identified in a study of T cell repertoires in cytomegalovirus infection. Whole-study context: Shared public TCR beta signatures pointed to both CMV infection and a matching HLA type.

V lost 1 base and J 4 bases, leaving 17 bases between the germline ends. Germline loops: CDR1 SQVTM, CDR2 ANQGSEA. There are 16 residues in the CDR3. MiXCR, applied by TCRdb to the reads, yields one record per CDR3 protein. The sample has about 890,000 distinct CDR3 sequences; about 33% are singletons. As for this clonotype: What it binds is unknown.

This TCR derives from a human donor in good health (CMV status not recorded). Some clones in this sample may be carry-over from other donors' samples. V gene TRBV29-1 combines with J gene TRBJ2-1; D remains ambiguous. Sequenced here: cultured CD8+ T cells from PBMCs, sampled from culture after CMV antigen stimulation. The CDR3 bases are TGCAGCGTTGAAGCGGTGGGCGCTAATGGTTACAATGAGCAGTTCTTC. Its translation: CSVEAVGANGYNEQFF.